This T cell receptor (beta chain) was retrieved from a study of T cells in Graves' hyperthyroidism and ophthalmopathy. The TCR beta CDR3 regions underwent amplification using RNA transcripts as the source. First-round RT-PCR with HTBI primers amplified the TCR CDR3 region. TCRdb used MiXCR to reprocess the multiplex PCR reads, holding one entry per CDR3 protein. The sample comprises 400,000 or so distinct CDR3 sequences, 11% to 15% of which are singletons, and around 30% rests with the top ten. Findings and caveats of the study: Median prediction lead before ophthalmopathy onset was 5 to 7.5 months with the model.

In regard to this clonotype: Its target is not known.

The V gene's germline CDR1 is LNHDA and CDR2 SQIVND (reference sequence). V was shortened by 7 bases and J by 8 bases, with 17 bases between the two germline ends. The CDR3 has 13 residues. The chain employs TRBV19 and TRBJ1-2; D possibly corresponds to TRBD1 (6 bases). Sequenced material: blood. This clonotype was obtained from a man in his forties or fifties with Graves' ophthalmopathy. The DNA for the CDR3 is TGTGCCAGTACGGAACAGGGCCTAGGAGGCTACACCTTC. It codes for CASTEQGLGGYTF.